This T cell receptor beta chain was observed in a study of blood T cell repertoires in COVID-19. About the study: Sites across the United States, Italy and Spain contributed samples from acute and convalescent COVID-19.

Cohort placement rested on clinical history that participants reported themselves. Source study methods: Nucleated cell number was recorded as an estimate derived from reference gene primer amplification. Some clones are missing from TCRdb's copy, which holds only in-frame ones; the method was immunoSEQ multiplex PCR. V, J and clone size are those of that table, while D and trimming were read from the DNA. Of roughly 250,000 clones in the sample, approximately 91% were seen once. The origin of this receptor is a human donor in a cohort exposed to, infected with or recovered from COVID-19 (not recorded which). The donor label of this sample is uncertain. What was sequenced was PBMCs or T cells enriched from blood (not recorded which).

The CDR3 reads CASSLEYRGYNEQFF. The CDR3 nucleotides are TGTGCCAGCAGCTTAGAGTACAGGGGTTACAATGAGCAGTTCTTC. This chain uses TRBV7-3 with TRBJ2-1; 7 positions agree with TRBD1. The germline V gene has CDR1 SGHTA and CDR2 FQGTGA. V dropped 2 bases and J dropped 4; count of bases not matched to a gene: 5. The CDR3 covers 15 residues.